A single sample is the source of the 10 T cell receptor beta chains below, sequenced in a study of tumor-infiltrating lymphocytes in localized non-small cell lung cancer. Libraries were prepared by immunoSEQ multiplex PCR; TCRdb keeps only in-frame clonotypes and omits some of them. The sample records about 14,000 clones, roughly 82% being singletons. The sample consisted of lung tumor tissue. All receptors come from a human donor with non-small cell lung cancer.

The genes are TRBV6-4 and TRBJ1-1; 7 bases match TRBD1. V shed 4 bases, J shed 1 base, and the junction held 3 bases outside the gene matches. The CDR3 has 14 residues. Germline loops: CDR1 MRHNA, CDR2 SNTAGT. The CDR3 is CASSVGTENTEAFF. As DNA, the CDR3 is TGTGCCAGCAGTGTGGGGACAGAGAACACTGAAGCTTTCTTT.

The chain uses TRBV2 and TRBJ1-2; no reliable D call. Trimming took off 6 bases at V and 3 bases at J, with 5 bases between the two ends. The CDR3 has 11 amino acids. Looked up from germline, CDR1 is SNHLY and CDR2 is FYNNEI. CDR3: CASREYYGYTF. The CDR3 bases are TGTGCCAGCAGAGAATACTATGGCTACACCTTC.

V usage is TRBV27 and J usage is TRBJ2-7, with D tentatively TRBD1 (5 bases). The CDR3 consists of 14 residues. In germline, CDR1 is MNHEY, CDR2 SMNVEV (reference sequence). The V end was cut by 6 bases, the J end by 0 bases, with 12 bases between. CDR3 sequence: CASRQGPDSYEQYF. The CDR3 nucleotides are TGTGCCAGCAGGCAGGGCCCCGACTCCTACGAGCAGTACTTC.

In its sample, this clone ranks as medium-sized. CDR3 residues: CASSLRTALYEQYF. DNA for the CDR3: TGTGCCAGCAGCCTCCGGACGGCTTTGTACGAGCAGTACTTC. This chain uses TRBV6-1 with TRBJ2-7; D not certain. Germline CDR1 and CDR2: MNHNS and SASEGT. The ends were cut back, 6 bases at V and 4 bases at J, with 16 bases in the middle. The CDR3 consists of 14 residues.

Concerning this clone itself: The same CDR3 also results from other DNA sequences found in this sample. CDR3 in amino acids: CSVRQGNSPLHF. In DNA, the CDR3 is TGCAGCGTTCGACAGGGAAATTCACCCCTCCACTTT. This chain connects TRBV29-1 to TRBJ1-6; 7 bases are a match to TRBD1. V lost 5 bases and J lost 7; bases outside the gene matches: 2. The CDR3 runs 12 residues. Germline V CDR1 and CDR2: SQVTM, ANQGSEA.

The chain recombines TRBV6-4 with TRBJ1-1; weak D call: TRBD1 (5 bases). V lost 4 bases to trimming and J lost 7 bases, with 13 bases between them. Germline assignment: CDR1 MRHNA and CDR2 SNTAGT. The CDR3 length is 13 residues. In DNA form, the CDR3 reads TGTGCCAGCAGTGTCGACCGGGACGGTGAAGCTTTCTTT. Protein product: CASSVDRDGEAFF.

This clone has only a few counts. The chain is built from TRBV2 and TRBJ2-5; no clear D gene. The germline V and J ends were trimmed by 7 bases and 2 bases, with 8 bases remaining between them. The CDR3 spans 12 residues. CDR1 and CDR2 (germline): SNHLY, FYNNEI. This chain's CDR3 is CASKTTQETQYF. The CDR3 DNA follows: TGTGCCAGCAAGACAACGCAAGAGACCCAGTACTTC. The whole variable domain, remainder taken from reference TRBV2 and TRBJ2-5, is EPEVTQTPSHQVTQMGQEVILRCVPISNHLYFYWYRQILGQKVEFLVSFYNNEISEKSEIFDDQFSVERPDGSNFTLKIRSTKLEDSAMYFCASKTTQETQYFGPGTRLLVL.

The CDR3 DNA reads as TGTGCCAGCAGCTTGGAAAGAAGGGGGCGGTCAAGCGAAAAACTGTTTTTT. Its protein product is CASSLERRGRSSEKLFF. This chain connects TRBV5-5 to TRBJ1-4; TRBD1 matches at 7 bases. The CDR3 runs to 17 residues. V lost 0 bases and J lost 8; bases outside the gene matches: 13. Germline values: CDR1 SGHKS, CDR2 YYEKEE (reference sequence).

The chain uses TRBV6-5 and TRBJ2-3, with TRBD2 matching over 9 bases. The V and J ends lost 6 bases and 4 bases, in that order; junction bases with no gene match: 5. In germline, CDR1 is MNHEY, CDR2 SVGAGI. The CDR3 is made up of 14 amino acids. The chain's CDR3 is CASRRGGASDTQYF. In DNA, the CDR3 is TGTGCCAGCAGACGCGGGGGGGCTTCAGATACGCAGTATTTT.

In this sample, this clone turned up once. The chain joins TRBV27 to TRBJ2-5; D is possibly TRBD2 (6 bases). Deletions cut 3 bases from V and 3 bases from J, with 14 bases between. CDR3 size: 15 residues. Germline CDR1 reads MNHEY; CDR2 reads SMNVEV (reference sequence). CDR3 sequence (DNA): TGTGCCAGCAGTTTTCGGAGGGGTTTGGAAGAGACCCAGTACTTC. Residues: CASSFRRGLEETQYF.